This record looks at one T cell receptor (beta chain) sequence and its context. The target antigen is unknown. Using its own MiXCR run on the RT-PCR reads, TCRdb lists one record per CDR3 protein. The sample records approximately 200,000 distinct CDR3 sequences, around 14% being singletons. The germline CDR1 and CDR2 sequences are MGHRA and YSYEKL. The CDR3 consists of 15 residues. V was trimmed by 1 base and J by 7 bases, leaving 14 bases between them. This sample is drawn from a study of response to subunit inactivated influenza vaccine. Notes on the study in general: Few additional T cells are recruited per seasonal influenza vaccination, authors suggested.

This receptor was obtained from a man aged 50 to 59 who received an inactivated influenza vaccine. This chain joins TRBV4-1 and TRBJ2-1, with D tentatively TRBD2 (5 bases). The sequenced sample was CD8+ T cells sorted from PBMCs, obtained 5 to 6 days after vaccination. The CDR3 DNA follows: TGCGCCAGCAGCCAAGGAACGCGGGCGCCGAATGAGCAGTTCTTC. Protein product: CASSQGTRAPNEQFF.